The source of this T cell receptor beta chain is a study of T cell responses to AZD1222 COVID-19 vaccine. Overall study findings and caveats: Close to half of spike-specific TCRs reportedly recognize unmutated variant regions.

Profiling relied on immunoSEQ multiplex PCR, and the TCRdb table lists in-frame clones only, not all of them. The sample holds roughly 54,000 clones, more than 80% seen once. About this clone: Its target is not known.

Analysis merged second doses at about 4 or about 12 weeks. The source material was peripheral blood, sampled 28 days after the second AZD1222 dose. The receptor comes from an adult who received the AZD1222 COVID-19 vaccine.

Here the CDR3 reads CASSSTTGGQLESLNTEAFF. The CDR3 DNA follows: TGTGCCAGCAGCTCCACCACGGGGGGGCAGCTGGAGAGTTTGAACACTGAAGCTTTCTTT. V and J are TRBV13 and TRBJ1-1; a weak D match, TRBD1 (6 bases). The germline V gene has CDR1 PRHDT and CDR2 FYEKMQ (reference sequence). The CDR3 runs to 20 residues. The V end lost 4 bases, the J end lost 0 bases, and 27 bases lay between the germline ends.